A selection of T cell receptor beta chains follows, all from one sample in a study of T cell responses to AZD1222 COVID-19 vaccine. Profiling relied on immunoSEQ multiplex PCR, and the TCRdb table lists in-frame clones only, not all of them. The sample holds approximately 110,000 clones, 75% to 90% seen once. This material consisted of peripheral blood, taken 28 days after the second AZD1222 dose. The receptors were gathered from an adult who received the AZD1222 COVID-19 vaccine. Each CDR3 is given with its conserved first and last residue. D genes are given only for firm matches. Size tells how often a clone was seen (once, few, many) or the class of an expanded clone, and some rows leave it out.

TRBD1	TRBV6-5	15	TRBJ2-7	.	TGTGCCAGCAGGCCTCATGAGACAGGGGATAACGAGCAGTACTTC	CASRPHETGDNEQYF
.	TRBV10-3	14	TRBJ1-5	.	TGTGCCATCAGTGACAACAGAGTCAATCAGCCCCAGCATTTT	CAISDNRVNQPQHF
.	TRBV11-2	13	TRBJ2-2	.	TGTGCCAGCAGCTTAGATCGTGGCGGGGAGCTGTTTTTT	CASSLDRGGELFF
.	TRBV12-3/TRBV12-4	13	TRBJ1-1	.	TGTGCCACCTACAAGGGCAGGGTCTCTGAAGCTTTCTTT	CATYKGRVSEAFF
.	TRBV10-3	16	TRBJ2-1	.	TGTGCCATCAGCGAGTCTGGTTTGGGACCCTACAATGAGCAGTTCTTC	CAISESGLGPYNEQFF
TRBD1	TRBV5-5	15	TRBJ1-6	.	TGTGCCAGCAGCTCCGGACAGGGGGGAAATTCACCCCTCCACTTT	CASSSGQGGNSPLHF
.	TRBV19	13	TRBJ2-1	.	TGTGCCAGCCGCCTCGGGGGAGACAATGAGCAGTTCTTC	CASRLGGDNEQFF
.	TRBV11-2	13	TRBJ2-3	.	TGTGCCAGCAGCCACCGCCAGGTAGATACGCAGTATTTT	CASSHRQVDTQYF
.	TRBV6-2/TRBV6-3	16	TRBJ2-2	.	TGTGCCAGCAGCCTCGTTCGACTTAAAAACACCGGGGAGCTGTTTTTT	CASSLVRLKNTGELFF
TRBD1	TRBV29-1	12	TRBJ1-2	.	TGCAGCGTTGAGGACAGGGGTTATGGCTACACCTTC	CSVEDRGYGYTF
.	TRBV12-3/TRBV12-4	13	TRBJ1-3	.	TGTGCCAGCAGTTTAGAAGGGGGAAACACCATATATTTT	CASSLEGGNTIYF
TRBD2	TRBV5-4	17	TRBJ2-2	.	TGTGCCAGCAGCTTGGTGGCGGGGGGAAGAGACACCGGGGAGCTGTTTTTT	CASSLVAGGRDTGELFF
.	TRBV2	13	TRBJ1-5	.	TGTGCCAGCAGCGACGAGAGGTATCAGCCCCAGCATTTT	CASSDERYQPQHF
.	TRBV7-8	14	TRBJ1-4	.	TGTGCCAGCAGCCTAGGGGGTACTAATGAAAAACTGTTTTTT	CASSLGGTNEKLFF
.	TRBV7-9	14	TRBJ2-3	.	TGTGCCAGCAGCTTAGAGTGGGGCACAGATACGCAGTATTTT	CASSLEWGTDTQYF
TRBD2	TRBV30	16	TRBJ2-5	once	TGTGCCTGGAGCGGAACTAGCGGGGTTTACCAAGAGACCCAGTACTTC	CAWSGTSGVYQETQYF
.	TRBV5-8	16	TRBJ1-3	.	TGTGCCAGCAGCTTGGATGGGGATCCCTCTGGAAACACCATATATTTT	CASSLDGDPSGNTIYF
TRBD1	TRBV14	16	TRBJ1-1	.	TGTGCCAGCAGACCGGACAGGGGGCCTGTGAACACTGAAGCTTTCTTT	CASRPDRGPVNTEAFF
.	TRBV6-2/TRBV6-3	12	TRBJ1-2	.	TGTGCCAGCAGTTACCAAGCCTATGGCTACACCTTC	CASSYQAYGYTF
.	TRBV5-1	15	TRBJ1-3	.	TGCGCCAGCAGCTATGACGGTAGCTCTGGAAACACCATATATTTT	CASSYDGSSGNTIYF
.	TRBV29-1	15	TRBJ1-3	once	TGCAGCGTTGTAAGGGGGGCCCCCTCTGGAAACACCATATATTTT	CSVVRGAPSGNTIYF
.	TRBV5-1	16	TRBJ2-6	.	TGCGCCAGCAGCCCAACAGGGAAACCGGGGGCCAACGTCCTGACTTTC	CASSPTGKPGANVLTF
.	TRBV5-1	16	TRBJ1-1	.	TGCGCCAGCAGAAGGAGGGGATTGCAGGGGCAGGATGAAGCTTTCTTT	CASRRRGLQGQDEAFF
.	TRBV6-2/TRBV6-3	14	TRBJ2-3	few	TGTGCCAGCAGCCATTCGGGGGCGCCGGATACGCAGTATTTT	CASSHSGAPDTQYF
.	TRBV6-1	13	TRBJ2-1	.	TGTGCCAGCAGTGAAAGGCCTAGCTGGGAGCAGTTCTTC	CASSERPSWEQFF
.	TRBV6-1	18	TRBJ1-1	.	TGTGCCAGCAGTGAGGACTCCGGGACCCTAGGGTCAAACACTGAAGCTTTCTTT	CASSEDSGTLGSNTEAFF
.	TRBV5-4	14	TRBJ2-2	.	TGTGCCAGCAGCTTTGGTCCGAACACCGGGGAGCTGTTTTTT	CASSFGPNTGELFF
.	TRBV24-1	14	TRBJ1-2	.	TGTGCCACCAGTGATTTTGGACAAATTTCTGGCTACACCTTC	CATSDFGQISGYTF
TRBD1	TRBV5-1	14	TRBJ1-2	few	TGCGCCAGCACCCTGACAGGGGGCGGGTATGGCTACACCTTC	CASTLTGGGYGYTF
TRBD2	TRBV30	18	TRBJ2-3	.	TGTGCCTGGAATCCGGTGGGACTAGCGGGGATTAGCACAGATACGCAGTATTTT	CAWNPVGLAGISTDTQYF
.	TRBV19	15	TRBJ2-7	few	TGTGCCAGTAGTATCTATCGGGGACGGACTGGCGAGCAGTACTTC	CASSIYRGRTGEQYF
TRBD1	TRBV10-3	16	TRBJ1-4	few	TGTGCCATCAGTGAGCGACAGGGGGCGAGTAATGAAAAACTGTTTTTT	CAISERQGASNEKLFF
.	TRBV5-1	15	TRBJ1-3	.	TGCGCCAGCCGGGGGTCAGGGTTTAGTGGAAACACCATATATTTT	CASRGSGFSGNTIYF
.	TRBV2	14	TRBJ1-2	.	TGTGCCAGCAGTGAAGAACCGAAGGACTATGGCTACACCTTC	CASSEEPKDYGYTF
.	TRBV30	13	TRBJ2-7	.	TGTGCCTGGAGTGTGGGGGGCGCGGACGAGCAGTACTTC	CAWSVGGADEQYF
TRBD1	TRBV27	17	TRBJ2-1	.	TGTGCCAGCAGTGTAACCGACAGGGGTATTTCCTACAATGAGCAGTTCTTC	CASSVTDRGISYNEQFF
TRBD1	TRBV5-5	14	TRBJ1-1	.	TGTGCCAGTTCCGGGACAGGCGGCTTTCTGAAAGCTTTCTTT	CASSGTGGFLKAFF
TRBD2	TRBV5-1	14	TRBJ2-5	.	TGCGCCAGCAGCTTGGCCACTAGCGGAGAGACCCAGTACTTC	CASSLATSGETQYF
.	TRBV7-9	16	TRBJ2-2	.	TGTGCCAGCAGCCCACCCGGTCTAGCTGGGACCGGGGAGCTGTTTTTT	CASSPPGLAGTGELFF
.	TRBV29-1	10	TRBJ1-2	.	TGCAGCGTCGACTCCTATGGCTACACCTTC	CSVDSYGYTF
.	TRBV24-1	13	TRBJ2-5	.	TGTGCCACCAGTTCGGTCGGGACGGAGACCCAGTACTTC	CATSSVGTETQYF